This T cell receptor beta chain was documented in a study of cytomegalovirus exposure and HLA in healthy donors. In the PCR, 60 Vbeta and 13 Jbeta primers were used. In the study's own analysis: A later analysis tallied 65 million to 85 million unique TCR beta chains, some 10 million of them shared. Here immunoSEQ multiplex PCR was the method, and the copy in TCRdb shows in-frame clones only, minus some. The V and J calls and the clone size are those of that table, but D and trimming were determined from the DNA. The sample contains some 200,000 clones, approximately 80% of which appear only once. CDR3 length: 15 residues. From germline, CDR1 is LNHDA and CDR2 SQIVND (reference sequence). The ends lost 4 bases at V and 4 bases at J; junction bases unmatched: 8.

The sequence came from a boy between 2 and 10 years old in good health and CMV-seronegative. Sample: PBMCs. The rearrangement links TRBV19 to TRBJ2-7, with 9 bases that match TRBD2. The DNA for the CDR3 is TGTGCCAGTAGTACTCGCGGGGGGGCCGTGTACGAGCAGTACTTC. Translated: CASSTRGGAVYEQYF.